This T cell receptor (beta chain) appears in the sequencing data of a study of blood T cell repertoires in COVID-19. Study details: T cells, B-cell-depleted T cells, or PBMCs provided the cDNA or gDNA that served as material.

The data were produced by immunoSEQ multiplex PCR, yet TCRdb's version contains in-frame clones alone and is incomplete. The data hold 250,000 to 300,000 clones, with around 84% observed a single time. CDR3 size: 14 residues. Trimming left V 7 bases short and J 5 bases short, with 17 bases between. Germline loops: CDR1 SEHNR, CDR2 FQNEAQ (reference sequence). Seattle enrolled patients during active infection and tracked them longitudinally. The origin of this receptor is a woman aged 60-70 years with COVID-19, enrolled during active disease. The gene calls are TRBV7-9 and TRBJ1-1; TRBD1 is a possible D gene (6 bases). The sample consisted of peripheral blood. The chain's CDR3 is CASNEGGVGTEAFF. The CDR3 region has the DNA TGTGCCAGCAACGAAGGGGGGGTTGGGACTGAAGCTTTCTTT.